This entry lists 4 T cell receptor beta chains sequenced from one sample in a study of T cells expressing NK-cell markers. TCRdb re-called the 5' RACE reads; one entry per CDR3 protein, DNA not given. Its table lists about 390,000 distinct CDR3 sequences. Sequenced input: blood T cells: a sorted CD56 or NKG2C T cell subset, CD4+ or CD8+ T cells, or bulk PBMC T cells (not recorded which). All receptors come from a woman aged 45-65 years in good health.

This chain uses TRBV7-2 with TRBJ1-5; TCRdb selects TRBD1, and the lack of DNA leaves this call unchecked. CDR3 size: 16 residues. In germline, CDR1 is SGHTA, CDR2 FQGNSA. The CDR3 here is CASSLVLTGRDQPQHF.

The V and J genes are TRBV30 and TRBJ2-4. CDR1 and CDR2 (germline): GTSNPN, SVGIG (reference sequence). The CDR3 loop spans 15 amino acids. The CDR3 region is CAWSVDLSAKNIQYF.

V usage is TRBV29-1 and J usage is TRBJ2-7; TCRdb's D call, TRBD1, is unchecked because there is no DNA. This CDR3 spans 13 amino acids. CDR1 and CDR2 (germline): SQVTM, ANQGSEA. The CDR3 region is CSVGGGQTYEQYF.

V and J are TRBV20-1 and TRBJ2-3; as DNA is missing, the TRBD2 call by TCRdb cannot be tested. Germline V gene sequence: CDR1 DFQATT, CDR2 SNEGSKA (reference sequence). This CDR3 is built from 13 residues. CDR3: CSATLVHADTQYF.